The entry that follows covers one TCR beta chain sequence. These data belong to a study of shared clonotypes between healthy human individuals. The method was immunoSEQ multiplex PCR; TCRdb's version includes in-frame clones alone and lacks a portion of them. The sample holds approximately 1.5 million clones, 95% to 99% seen once. The V and J ends lost 6 bases and 4 bases respectively, with 15 bases between them. Germline CDR1 MNHEY, CDR2 SMNVEV (reference sequence). The CDR3 is 15 amino acids. Sample: naive CD4+ T cells sorted from blood. Subset indicated: CD45RA+ positively selected. This TCR derives from a man aged 25-40 years in good health. The chain carries TRBV27 and TRBJ1-4; the D gene is possibly TRBD1 (6 bases). DNA for the CDR3: TGTGCCAGCAGGACCCAGAGGGGGAGTAATGAAAAACTGTTTTTT. Its protein is CASRTQRGSNEKLFF.